Listed below are T cell receptor beta chains from one sample, sequenced in a study of T-cell reconstitution after alpha-beta-depleted transplantation in children. TCRdb used MiXCR to reprocess the PCR reads, holding one entry per CDR3 protein. The profile shows about a million distinct CDR3 sequences, about 26% of them singletons. The material was PBMCs, mostly from graft donor cells, obtained 360 days after TCRalphabeta/CD19-depleted stem cell transplant. Every receptor here comes from a boy in the first two years of life who had a stem cell transplant for SCID, so the T cells may come from the graft donor. The CDR3 runs from the conserved cysteine through the conserved F or W. A D gene is named only where the DNA matches it firmly. Clone size is stated in some rows and not others, as once, few, many or a class when expanded.

D	size	V	J	DNA	CDR3
TRBD1	few	TRBV20-1	TRBJ2-1	TGCAGTGCTAGAGATTACAGGGGGAAGGATGAGCAGTTCTTC	CSARDYRGKDEQFF
-	-	TRBV12-3/TRBV12-4	TRBJ2-7	TGTGCCAGCAGCTCCTCCGGGACACACACCTACGAGCAGTACTTC	CASSSSGTHTYEQYF
TRBD2	few	TRBV11-2	TRBJ2-5	TGTGCCAGCAGCTCAGGACTAGCTTTTGCGACCCAGTACTTC	CASSSGLAFATQYF
TRBD2	few	TRBV12-3/TRBV12-4	TRBJ2-1	TGTGCCAGCACCTTCAGTACTAGCGGGGGGAATGAGCAGTTCTTC	CASTFSTSGGNEQFF
TRBD1	-	TRBV20-1	TRBJ2-7	TGCAGTGCTAAAACCGGGACAGGGGGACCCCACGAGCAGTACTTC	CSAKTGTGGPHEQYF
-	-	TRBV2	TRBJ2-5	TGTGCCAGCAGTGAACTGCTAGTTGGCGAGACCCAGTACTTC	CASSELLVGETQYF
-	many	TRBV4-1	TRBJ1-1	TGCGCCAGCAGCCAAGACCGGGTGGGCACTGAAGCTTTCTTT	CASSQDRVGTEAFF
-	once	TRBV20-1	TRBJ1-5	TGCAGTGCCCCAAGGGTGCAGGGCAATCAGCCCCAGCATTTT	CSAPRVQGNQPQHF
-	-	TRBV7-9	TRBJ2-7	TGTGCCAGCAGCCAAACTACAGGGTCCAGCTCCTACGAGCAGTACTTC	CASSQTTGSSSYEQYF
TRBD1	-	TRBV28	TRBJ2-7	TGTGCCAGCAGTCCCGACAGGGTACTAGGTGGGCAGTACTTC	CASSPDRVLGGQYF
TRBD2	many	TRBV7-2	TRBJ2-1	TGTGCCAGCAGCTTAGTGGGGGGGAATGAGCAGTTCTTC	CASSLVGGNEQFF
TRBD1	many	TRBV10-3	TRBJ2-7	TGTGCCATCAGTGATTCGACGGCACAGGGGATCTACGAGCAGTACTTC	CAISDSTAQGIYEQYF